Described below is a single T cell receptor beta chain sequence and its context. What it binds is unknown. The data belong to a study of monozygotic twins with inflammatory bowel disease. A 6-nucleotide sample barcode was carried by the UMIs, which template switching added. TCRdb re-called the 5' RACE reads and catalogs CDR3 proteins one per entry, DNA excluded. The table lists around 380,000 distinct CDR3 sequences. The study, taken as a whole, reports: Results did not support any single strong IBD-associated signal or clonotype. IBD patients exhibited fewer clonotypes shared with other individuals than healthy twins, particularly with disease activity.

Specimen: blood. The TCR sequence derives from a human donor with ulcerative colitis or Crohn's disease, or a healthy co-twin of an affected twin (not recorded which).

CDR3 loop: CASSLSGGGPYNEQFF. V and J are TRBV7-2 and TRBJ2-1; TCRdb outputs TRBD2, but without DNA this stays unchecked. The V gene's germline CDR1 is SGHTA and CDR2 FQGNSA. This CDR3 comprises 16 residues.